This entry is about one T cell receptor beta chain. Its antigen is not identified. Using immunoSEQ multiplex PCR, the repertoire was profiled, and TCRdb retains in-frame clones only, with some absent. There are 2,800 or so clones in the sample; 80% to 90% occur only once, and 9% to 10% lies in the top ten. Robust Merkel cell polyomavirus Large T antigen positivity by immunohistochemistry was seen in all patients' tumors. This sample was included in a study of tumor-infiltrating T cells and Merkel cell polyomavirus. Turning to the study itself: The T cells studied were CD8+ and recognized the Merkel cell polyomavirus KLL epitope. Median follow-up was 2.7 years, ranging from 1.1 to 6.0 years. Study results and caveats: The study covered a single Merkel cell polyomavirus epitope only. KLL-specific TRB repertoires were diverse and largely private. Few patients were studied, which limits the findings.

The origin of this receptor is a man aged 50 to 59 with Merkel cell carcinoma. The sequenced sample consisted of tumor tissue.

CDR3 DNA: TGTGCCAGCAGTTACTCGAGGACTTCCTATGGCTACACCTTC. It yields the protein CASSYSRTSYGYTF. The rearrangement joins TRBV6-5 to TRBJ1-2; the D is unclear. The CDR3 extends over 14 amino acids. The germline CDR1 and CDR2 sequences are MNHEY and SVGAGI. The V gene lost 0 bases and the J gene lost 4 bases, with 9 bases spanning the gap.